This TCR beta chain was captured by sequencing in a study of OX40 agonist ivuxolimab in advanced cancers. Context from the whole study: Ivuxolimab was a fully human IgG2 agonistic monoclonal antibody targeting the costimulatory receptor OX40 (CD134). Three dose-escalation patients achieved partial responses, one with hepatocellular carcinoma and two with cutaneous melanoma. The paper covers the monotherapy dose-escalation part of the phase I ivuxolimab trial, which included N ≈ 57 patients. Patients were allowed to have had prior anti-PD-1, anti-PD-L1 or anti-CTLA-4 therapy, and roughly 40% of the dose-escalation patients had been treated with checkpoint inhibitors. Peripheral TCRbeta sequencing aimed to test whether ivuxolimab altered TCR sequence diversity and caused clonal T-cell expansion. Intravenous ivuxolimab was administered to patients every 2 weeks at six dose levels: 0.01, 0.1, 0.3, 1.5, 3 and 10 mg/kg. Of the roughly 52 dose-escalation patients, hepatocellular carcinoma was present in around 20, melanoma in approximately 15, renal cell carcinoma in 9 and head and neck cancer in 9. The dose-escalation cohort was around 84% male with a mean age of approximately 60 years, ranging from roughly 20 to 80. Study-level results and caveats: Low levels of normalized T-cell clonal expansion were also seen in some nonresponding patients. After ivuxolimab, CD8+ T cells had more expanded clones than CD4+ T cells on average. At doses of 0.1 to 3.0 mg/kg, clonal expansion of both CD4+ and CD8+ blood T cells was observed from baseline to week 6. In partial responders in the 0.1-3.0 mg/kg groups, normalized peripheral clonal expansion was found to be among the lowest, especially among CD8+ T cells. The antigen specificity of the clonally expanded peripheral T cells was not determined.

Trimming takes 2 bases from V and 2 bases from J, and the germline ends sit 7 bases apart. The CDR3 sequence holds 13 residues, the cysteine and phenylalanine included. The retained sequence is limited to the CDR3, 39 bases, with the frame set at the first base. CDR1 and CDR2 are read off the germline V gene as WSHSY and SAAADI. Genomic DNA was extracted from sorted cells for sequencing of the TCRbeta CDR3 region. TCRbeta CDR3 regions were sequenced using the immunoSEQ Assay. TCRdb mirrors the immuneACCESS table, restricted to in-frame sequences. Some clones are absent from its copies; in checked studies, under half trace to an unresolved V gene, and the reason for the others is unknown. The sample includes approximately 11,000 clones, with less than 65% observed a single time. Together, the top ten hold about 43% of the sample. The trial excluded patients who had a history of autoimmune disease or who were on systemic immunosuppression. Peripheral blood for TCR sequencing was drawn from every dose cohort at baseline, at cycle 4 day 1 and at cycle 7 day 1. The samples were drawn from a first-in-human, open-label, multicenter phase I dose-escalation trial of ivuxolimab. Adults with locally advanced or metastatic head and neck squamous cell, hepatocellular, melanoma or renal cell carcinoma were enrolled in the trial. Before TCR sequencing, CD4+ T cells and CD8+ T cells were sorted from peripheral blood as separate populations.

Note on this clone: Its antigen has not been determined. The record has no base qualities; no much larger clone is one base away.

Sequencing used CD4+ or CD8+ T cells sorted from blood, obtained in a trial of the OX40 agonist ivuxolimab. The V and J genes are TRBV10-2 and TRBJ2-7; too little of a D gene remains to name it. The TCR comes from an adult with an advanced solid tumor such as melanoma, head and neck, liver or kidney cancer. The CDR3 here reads CASSEGPTYEQYF. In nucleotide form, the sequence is TGCGCCAGCAGTGAGGGACCGACCTACGAGCAGTACTTC.